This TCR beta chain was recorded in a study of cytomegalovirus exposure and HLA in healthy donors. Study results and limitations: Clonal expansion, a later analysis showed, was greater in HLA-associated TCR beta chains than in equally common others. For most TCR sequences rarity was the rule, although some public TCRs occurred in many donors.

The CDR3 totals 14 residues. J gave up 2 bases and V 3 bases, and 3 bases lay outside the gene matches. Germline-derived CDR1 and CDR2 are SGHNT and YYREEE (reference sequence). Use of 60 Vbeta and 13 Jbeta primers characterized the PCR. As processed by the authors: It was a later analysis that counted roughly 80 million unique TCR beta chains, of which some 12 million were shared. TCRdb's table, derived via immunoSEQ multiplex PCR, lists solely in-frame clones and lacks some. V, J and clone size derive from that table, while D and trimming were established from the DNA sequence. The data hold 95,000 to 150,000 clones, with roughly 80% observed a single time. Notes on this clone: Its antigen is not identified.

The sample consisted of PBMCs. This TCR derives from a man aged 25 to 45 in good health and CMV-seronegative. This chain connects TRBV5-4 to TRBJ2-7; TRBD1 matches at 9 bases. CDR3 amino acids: CASSSGQGPYEQYF. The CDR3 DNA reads TGTGCCAGCAGCTCGGGACAGGGTCCCTACGAGCAGTACTTC.